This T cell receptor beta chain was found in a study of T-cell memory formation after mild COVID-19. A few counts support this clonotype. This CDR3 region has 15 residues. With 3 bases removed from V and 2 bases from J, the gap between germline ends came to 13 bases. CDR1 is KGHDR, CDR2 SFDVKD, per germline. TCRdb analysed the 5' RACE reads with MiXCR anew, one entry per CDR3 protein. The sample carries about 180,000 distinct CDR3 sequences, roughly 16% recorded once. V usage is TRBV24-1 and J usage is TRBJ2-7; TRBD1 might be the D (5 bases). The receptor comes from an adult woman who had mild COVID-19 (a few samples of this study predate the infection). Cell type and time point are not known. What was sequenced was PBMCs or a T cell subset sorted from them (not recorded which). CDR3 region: CATSDRTHGTYEQYF. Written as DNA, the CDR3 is TGTGCCACCAGTGATCGGACACATGGGACCTACGAGCAGTACTTC.